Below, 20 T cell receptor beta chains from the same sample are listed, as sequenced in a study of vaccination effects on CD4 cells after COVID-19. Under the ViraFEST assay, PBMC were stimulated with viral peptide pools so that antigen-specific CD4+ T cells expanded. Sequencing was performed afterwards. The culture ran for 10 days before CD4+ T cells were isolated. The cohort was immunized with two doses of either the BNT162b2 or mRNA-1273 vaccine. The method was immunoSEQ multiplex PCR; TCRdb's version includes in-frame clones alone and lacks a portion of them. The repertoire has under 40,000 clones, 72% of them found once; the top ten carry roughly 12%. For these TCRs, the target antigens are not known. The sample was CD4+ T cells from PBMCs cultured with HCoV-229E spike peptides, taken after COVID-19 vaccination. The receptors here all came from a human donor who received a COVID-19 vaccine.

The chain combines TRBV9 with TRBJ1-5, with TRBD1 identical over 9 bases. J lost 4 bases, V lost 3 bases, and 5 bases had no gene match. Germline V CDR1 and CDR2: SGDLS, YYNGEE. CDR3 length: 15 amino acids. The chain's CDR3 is CASSAGQGLNQPQHF. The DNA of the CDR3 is TGTGCCAGCAGCGCGGGACAGGGACTTAATCAGCCCCAGCATTTT.

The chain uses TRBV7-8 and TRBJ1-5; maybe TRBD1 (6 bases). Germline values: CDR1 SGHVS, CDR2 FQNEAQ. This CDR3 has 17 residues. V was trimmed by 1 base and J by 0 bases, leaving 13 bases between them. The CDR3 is CASSLDAGGLSNQPQHF. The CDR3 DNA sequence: TGTGCCAGCAGCTTAGATGCGGGGGGCCTTAGCAATCAGCCCCAGCATTTT.

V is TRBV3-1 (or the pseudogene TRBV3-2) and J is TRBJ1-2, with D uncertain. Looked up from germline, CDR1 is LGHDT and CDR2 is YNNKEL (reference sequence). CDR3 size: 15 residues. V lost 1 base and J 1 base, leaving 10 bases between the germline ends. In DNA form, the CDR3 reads TGTGCCAGCAGCCAAGTAGAGGGCTTTAACTATGGCTACACCTTC. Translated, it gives CASSQVEGFNYGYTF.

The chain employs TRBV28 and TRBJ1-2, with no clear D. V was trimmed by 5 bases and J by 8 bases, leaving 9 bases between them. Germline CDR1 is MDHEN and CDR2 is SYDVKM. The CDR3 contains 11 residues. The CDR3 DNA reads TGTGCCAGCAGTGGGGTCCGCGGCTACACCTTC. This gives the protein CASSGVRGYTF.

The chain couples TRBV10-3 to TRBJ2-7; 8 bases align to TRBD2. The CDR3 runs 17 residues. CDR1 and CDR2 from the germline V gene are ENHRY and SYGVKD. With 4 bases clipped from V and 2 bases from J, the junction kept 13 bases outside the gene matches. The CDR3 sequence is CAISVPVAAGGTYEQYF. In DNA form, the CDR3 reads TGTGCCATCAGTGTCCCGGTGGCGGCGGGGGGCACCTACGAGCAGTACTTC.

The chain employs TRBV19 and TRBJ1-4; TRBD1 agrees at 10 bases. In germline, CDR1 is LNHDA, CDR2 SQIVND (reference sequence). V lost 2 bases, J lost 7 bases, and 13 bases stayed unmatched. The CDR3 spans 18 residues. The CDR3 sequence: CASSISDRGRREREKLFF. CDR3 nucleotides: TGTGCCAGTAGTATATCCGACAGGGGGCGAAGGGAGCGTGAAAAACTGTTTTTT.

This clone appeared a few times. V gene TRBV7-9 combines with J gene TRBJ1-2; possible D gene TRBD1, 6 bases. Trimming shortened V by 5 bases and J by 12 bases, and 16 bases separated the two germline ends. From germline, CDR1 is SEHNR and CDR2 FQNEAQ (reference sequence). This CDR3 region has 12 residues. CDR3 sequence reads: CASSPIQGRHTF. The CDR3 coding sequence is TGTGCCAGCAGCCCTATACAGGGCAGGCACACCTTC.

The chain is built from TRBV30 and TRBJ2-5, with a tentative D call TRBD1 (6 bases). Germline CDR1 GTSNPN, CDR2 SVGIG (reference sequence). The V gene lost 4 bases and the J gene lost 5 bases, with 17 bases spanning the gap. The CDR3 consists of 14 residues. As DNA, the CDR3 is TGTGCCTGGAATACCCAGGGGCGCAGGGAGACCCAGTACTTC. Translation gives CAWNTQGRRETQYF.

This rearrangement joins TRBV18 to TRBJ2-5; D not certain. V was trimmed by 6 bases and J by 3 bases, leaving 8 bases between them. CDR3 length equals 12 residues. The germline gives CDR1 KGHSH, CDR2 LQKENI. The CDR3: CASSTSEETQYF. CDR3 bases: TGTGCCAGCTCGACGTCAGAAGAGACCCAGTACTTC.

CDR3 bases: TGTGCCAGCAGTTGGGGGGCGAGCTCCTATAATTCACCCCTCCACTTT. Translated, it gives CASSWGASSYNSPLHF. The rearrangement uses TRBV6-5 and TRBJ1-6, with D perhaps matching TRBD1 (6 bases). Trimming pared 4 bases from V and 0 bases from J, leaving 10 bases between. From germline, CDR1 is MNHEY and CDR2 SVGAGI. The CDR3 loop spans 16 amino acids.

The CDR3 protein is CASSSRQWAGAHPDTQYF. As DNA, the CDR3 is TGTGCCAGCAGTTCACGTCAGTGGGCGGGAGCCCACCCAGATACGCAGTATTTT. The chain is built from TRBV6-2 or TRBV6-3 and TRBJ2-3; TRBD2 matches at 7 bases. The CDR3 extends over 18 amino acids. Trimming removed 4 bases from V and 4 bases from J; junction bases left unmatched: 17. The germline CDR1 and CDR2 sequences are MNHEY and SVGEGT.

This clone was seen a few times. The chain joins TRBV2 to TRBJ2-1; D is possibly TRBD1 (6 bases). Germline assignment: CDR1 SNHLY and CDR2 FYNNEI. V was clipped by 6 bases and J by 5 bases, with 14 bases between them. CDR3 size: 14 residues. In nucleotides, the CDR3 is TGTGCCAGCAGCCTAAGGGGGTATAACAATGAGCAGTTCTTC. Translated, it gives CASSLRGYNNEQFF.

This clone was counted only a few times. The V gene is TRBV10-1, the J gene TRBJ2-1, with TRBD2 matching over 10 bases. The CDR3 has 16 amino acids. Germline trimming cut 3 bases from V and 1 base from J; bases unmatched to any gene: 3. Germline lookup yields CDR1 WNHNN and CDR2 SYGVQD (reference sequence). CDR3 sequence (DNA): TGCGCCAGCAGTGACGGTAGCGGGGGGTCCTACAATGAGCAGTTCTTC. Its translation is CASSDGSGGSYNEQFF.

The CDR3: CASSLALGQETQYF. The CDR3 DNA reads TGCGCCAGCAGCTTGGCTTTGGGGCAAGAGACCCAGTACTTC. The rearrangement joins TRBV5-1 to TRBJ2-5; D not certain. The CDR3 consists of 14 residues. CDR1 SGHRS and CDR2 YFSETQ come from the germline V gene. Trimming removed 0 bases from V and 2 bases from J, with 8 bases in between.

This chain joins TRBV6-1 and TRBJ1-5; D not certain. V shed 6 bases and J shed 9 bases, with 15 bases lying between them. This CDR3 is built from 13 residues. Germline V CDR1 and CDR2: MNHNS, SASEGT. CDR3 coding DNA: TGTGCCAGCAGCCCTCCCCTTATAGGGCCCCAGCATTTT. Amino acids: CASSPPLIGPQHF.

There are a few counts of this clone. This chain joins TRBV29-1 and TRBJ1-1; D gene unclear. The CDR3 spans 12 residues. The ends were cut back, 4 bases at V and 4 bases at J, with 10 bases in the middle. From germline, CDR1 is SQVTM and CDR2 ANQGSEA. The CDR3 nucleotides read TGCAGCGTTGGGGAGGGTTTCACTGAAGCTTTCTTT. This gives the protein CSVGEGFTEAFF.

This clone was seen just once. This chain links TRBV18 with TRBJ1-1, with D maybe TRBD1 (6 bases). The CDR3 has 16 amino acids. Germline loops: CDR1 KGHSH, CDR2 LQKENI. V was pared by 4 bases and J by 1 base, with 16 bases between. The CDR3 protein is CASSQNRVAENTEAFF. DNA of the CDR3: TGTGCCAGCTCACAGAACAGGGTCGCGGAGAACACTGAAGCTTTCTTT.

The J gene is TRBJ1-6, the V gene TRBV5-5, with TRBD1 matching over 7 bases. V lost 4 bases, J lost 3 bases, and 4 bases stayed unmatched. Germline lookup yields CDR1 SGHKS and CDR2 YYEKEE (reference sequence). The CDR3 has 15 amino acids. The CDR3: CASSRRDSYNSPLHF. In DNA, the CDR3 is TGTGCCAGCAGCCGACGGGACAGCTATAATTCACCCCTCCACTTT.

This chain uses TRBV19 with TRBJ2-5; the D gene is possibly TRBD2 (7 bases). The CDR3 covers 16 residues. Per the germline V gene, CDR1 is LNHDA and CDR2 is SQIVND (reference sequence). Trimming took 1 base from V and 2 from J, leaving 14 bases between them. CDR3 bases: TGTGCCAGTAGTATAGGTGGCAGGGGACTACAAGAGACCCAGTACTTC. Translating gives CASSIGGRGLQETQYF.

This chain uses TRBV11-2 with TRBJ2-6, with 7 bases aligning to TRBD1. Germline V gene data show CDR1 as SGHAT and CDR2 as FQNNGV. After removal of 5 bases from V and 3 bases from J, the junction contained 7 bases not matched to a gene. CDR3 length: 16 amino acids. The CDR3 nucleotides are TGTGCCAGCAGCCCTCAGGGGGTTGGTGGGGCCAACGTCCTGACTTTC. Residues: CASSPQGVGGANVLTF.